The 21 T cell receptor beta chains below all came from one sample that was sequenced in a study of blood T cell repertoires in COVID-19. The data were produced by immunoSEQ multiplex PCR, yet TCRdb's version contains in-frame clones alone and is incomplete. The data contain about 160,000 clones, approximately 80% of them singletons. The sample consisted of peripheral blood. The receptor source for this set is a woman of 80 years or more with active or convalescent COVID-19.

The rearrangement uses TRBV7-8 and TRBJ1-1, with D perhaps TRBD1 (5 bases). CDR3 length equals 14 residues. CDR1 and CDR2 (germline): SGHVS, FQNEAQ. V was clipped by 5 bases and J by 1 base, with 11 bases between them. CDR3 sequence: CASSPGLTNTEAFF. CDR3 DNA sequence: TGTGCCAGCAGCCCGGGACTGACGAACACTGAAGCTTTCTTT.

The chain joins TRBV12-5 to TRBJ1-5; 11 bases agree with TRBD1. This CDR3 region has 14 residues. Germline V gene sequence: CDR1 LGHNT, CDR2 FRNRAP. V lost 3 bases to trimming and J lost 6 bases; unmatched junction nucleotides: 1. The CDR3 spells CASGFGQGAQPQHF. For the CDR3, the DNA is TGTGCTAGTGGTTTCGGACAGGGGGCTCAGCCCCAGCATTTT.

The rearrangement joins TRBV19 to TRBJ1-1; 7 nucleotides line up with TRBD1. J was trimmed by 0 bases and V by 9 bases; bases with no gene match: 4. Germline V gene sequence: CDR1 LNHDA, CDR2 SQIVND (reference sequence). The length of the CDR3 is 13 residues. The CDR3 loop is CASRDSMNTEAFF. DNA for the CDR3: TGTGCCAGCCGGGACAGCATGAACACTGAAGCTTTCTTT.

Comments on this clone: One end of the junction does not line up with germline, which may come from a read error. This sample also contains other DNA sequences that code for the same CDR3. The CDR3 coding sequence is TGCGCCAGCAGCGCGACAGGAAACTCTGGAAACACCATATATTTT. Amino acids: CASSATGNSGNTIYF. This rearrangement joins TRBV9 to TRBJ1-3; a weak D match, TRBD1 (6 bases). This CDR3 has 15 residues. CDR1 and CDR2 (germline): SGDLS, YYNGEE.

This sequence joins TRBV19 and TRBJ1-4; D not resolved. CDR1 LNHDA and CDR2 SQIVND come from the germline V gene (reference sequence). V was pared by 4 bases and J by 3 bases, with 9 bases between. The length of the CDR3 is 14 residues. CDR3 sequence (DNA): TGTGCCAGTAGTAGTTGGCTTCCTAATGAAAAACTGTTTTTT. It translates to CASSSWLPNEKLFF.

This chain links TRBV6-2 or TRBV6-3 with TRBJ1-3; D remains unclear. The V gene lost 6 bases and the J gene lost 0 bases, with 6 bases spanning the gap. CDR3 size: 13 residues. Germline V gene data show CDR1 as MNHEY and CDR2 as SVGEGT. CDR3 region: CASSENSGNTIYF. CDR3 coding DNA: TGTGCCAGCAGCGAGAACTCTGGAAACACCATATATTTT.

CDR3: CASSQDRFSPSGANVLTF. The CDR3 bases are TGCGCCAGCAGCCAAGACAGATTTTCCCCCTCTGGGGCCAACGTCCTGACTTTC. This chain connects TRBV4-1 to TRBJ2-6, with no clear D. The V gene lost 0 bases and the J gene lost 0 bases, with 12 bases spanning the gap. The CDR3 length is 18 residues. The germline gives CDR1 MGHRA, CDR2 YSYEKL.

V usage is TRBV7-8 and J usage is TRBJ1-1; TRBD1 might be the D (5 bases). The V end was cut by 5 bases, the J end by 1 base, with 11 bases between. Germline V CDR1 and CDR2: SGHVS, FQNEAQ. There are 14 residues in the CDR3. The CDR3 protein is CASSLGRGNTEAFF. DNA for the CDR3: TGTGCCAGCAGCCTTGGGAGGGGGAACACTGAAGCTTTCTTT.

This clone was observed a few times. The chain carries TRBV9 and TRBJ2-7, with a tentative D call TRBD1 (6 bases). This CDR3 contains 14 residues. The V end lost 0 bases, the J end lost 5 bases, and 12 bases lay between the germline ends. The germline CDR1 and CDR2 sequences are SGDLS and YYNGEE. CDR3 coding DNA: TGTGCCAGCAGCGTAGGGGGGCTCCCCCACGAGCAGTACTTC. Protein: CASSVGGLPHEQYF. Using reference TRBV9 and TRBJ2-7 for the parts outside the CDR3, the full variable domain is DSGVTQTPKHLITATGQRVTLRCSPRSGDLSVYWYQQSLDQGLQFLIQYYNGEERAKGNILERFSAQQFPDLHSELNLSSLELGDSALYFCASSVGGLPHEQYFGPGTRLTVT.

The V call is TRBV18, the J call TRBJ2-7, with D possibly TRBD1 on 6 matching bases. Germline CDR1 and CDR2: KGHSH and LQKENI. The CDR3 has 15 residues. Trimming removed 5 bases at V and 4 bases at J, with 18 bases between. DNA of the CDR3: TGTGCCAGCTCAATAGGACAGAGACTGATTTACGAGCAGTACTTC. It codes for CASSIGQRLIYEQYF.

The rearrangement links TRBV11-2 to TRBJ1-3; the D gene is possibly TRBD1 (6 bases). Germline V gene data show CDR1 as SGHAT and CDR2 as FQNNGV. The V end lost 5 bases, the J end lost 1 base, and 9 bases lay between the germline ends. This CDR3 is built from 14 residues. DNA for the CDR3: TGTGCCAGCAGCCCACAGGGATCTGGAAACACCATATATTTT. Protein sequence: CASSPQGSGNTIYF.

The chain combines TRBV25-1 with TRBJ1-2; 10 positions match TRBD1. This CDR3 contains 13 residues. Looked up from germline, CDR1 is MGHDK and CDR2 is SYGVNS. V lost 7 bases, J lost 8 bases, and 7 bases stayed unmatched. CDR3: CASTTGGAGGYTF. CDR3 nucleotide sequence: TGTGCCAGCACGACAGGGGGCGCCGGAGGCTACACCTTC.

CDR3 coding DNA: TGTGCCAGCAGCTCCATTACGGTCTATGGCTACACCTTC. It yields the protein CASSSITVYGYTF. This chain connects TRBV7-2 to TRBJ1-2, with D uncertain. The germline gives CDR1 SGHTA, CDR2 FQGNSA. The CDR3 has 13 amino acids. Trimming pared 4 bases from V and 4 bases from J, leaving 10 bases between.

CDR3 nucleotide sequence: TGTGCCAGCTCACTTCCGGACAGGGCCAACTATGGCTACACCTTC. Its translation: CASSLPDRANYGYTF. This chain uses TRBV18 with TRBJ1-2, with TRBD1 identical over 8 bases. Per germline, CDR1 KGHSH and CDR2 LQKENI. Trimming cost V 4 bases and J 2 bases; bases outside gene matches: 6. The CDR3 sequence is 15 residues long.

V usage is TRBV7-8 and J usage is TRBJ1-1; the D gene is possibly TRBD1 (5 bases). CDR1 and CDR2 from the germline V gene are SGHVS and FQNEAQ. Trimming pared 1 base from V and 14 bases from J, leaving 14 bases between. CDR3 length: 12 amino acids. CDR3 protein: CASSLEGGEAFF. The DNA for the CDR3 is TGTGCCAGCAGCTTAGAAGGAGGGGAGGCGTTCTTT. The full variable domain, in which reference TRBV7-8 and TRBJ1-1 provide the parts outside the CDR3, is GAGVSQSPRYKVAKRGQDVALRCDPISGHVSLFWYQQALGQGPEFLTYFQNEAQLDKSGLPSDRFFAERPEGSVSTLKIQRTQQEDSAVYLCASSLEGGEAFFGQGTRLTVV.

The genes are TRBV6-6 and TRBJ2-3; no reliable D call. Germline V gene data show CDR1 as MNHNY and CDR2 as SVGAGI (reference sequence). The CDR3 sequence is 14 residues long. V dropped 8 bases and J dropped 2 bases, with 14 bases sitting between them. The CDR3 DNA follows: TGTGCCAGCCAACCTAGTCCCGACACAGATACGCAGTATTTT. It translates to CASQPSPDTDTQYF.

The rearrangement joins TRBV7-9 to TRBJ1-1; the D gene is possibly TRBD1 (6 bases). Trimming took off 0 bases at V and 10 bases at J, with 21 bases between the two ends. The CDR3 sequence is 16 residues long. Germline V CDR1 and CDR2: SEHNR, FQNEAQ (reference sequence). The CDR3 sequence is CASSLAETGSTVGAFF. CDR3 bases: TGTGCCAGCAGCTTAGCGGAGACAGGATCCACCGTTGGAGCTTTCTTT.

The rearrangement joins TRBV6-6 to TRBJ1-2, with D unresolved. Trimming cost V 2 bases and J 0 bases, with 10 bases left between them. Germline values: CDR1 MNHNY, CDR2 SVGAGI (reference sequence). The CDR3 extends over 15 amino acids. The CDR3 loop is CASSYAESPNYGYTF. The CDR3 coding sequence is TGTGCCAGCAGTTACGCGGAGTCGCCTAACTATGGCTACACCTTC.

This chain links TRBV4-3 with TRBJ2-3, with TRBD2 identical over 7 bases. CDR3 length: 15 residues. CDR1 LGHNA and CDR2 YSLEER come from the germline V gene. Unmatched junction bases numbered 1, after V lost 1 base and J lost 0 bases. CDR3 nucleotides: TGCGCCAGCAGCCAAGCTAGCGGAAGCACAGATACGCAGTATTTT. Protein product: CASSQASGSTDTQYF.

The chain joins TRBV7-2 to TRBJ2-7, with 7 bases identical to TRBD1. The CDR3 totals 14 residues. Germline V gives CDR1 SGHTA, CDR2 FQGNSA. After removal of 5 bases from V and 0 bases from J, the junction contained 4 bases not matched to a gene. CDR3 sequence (DNA): TGTGCCAGCAGCGTCCGGGACAGCTCCTACGAGCAGTACTTC. Translated: CASSVRDSSYEQYF.

The chain carries TRBV5-4 and TRBJ2-2, with TRBD1 identical over 8 bases. Trimming at V came to 3 bases and at J to 0 bases, leaving 1 base not matched to a gene. Germline assignment: CDR1 SGHNT and CDR2 YYREEE (reference sequence). The CDR3 consists of 15 residues. The CDR3 here is CASSSGQANTGELFF. CDR3 in DNA: TGTGCCAGCAGCTCGGGACAGGCGAACACCGGGGAGCTGTTTTTT.